Listed below are T cell receptor beta chains from one sample, sequenced in a study of shared clonotypes between healthy human individuals. Generated by immunoSEQ multiplex PCR, the TCRdb table keeps only in-frame clones and is missing some. Among about 2 million clones, over 85% were seen once, and the ten largest hold around 1%. Sequenced material: naive CD8+ T cells sorted from blood. The source is a man aged 18 to 35 in good health. CDR3s leave out the opening cysteine and the closing phenylalanine or tryptophan. D genes are given only for firm matches.

cdr3_length j_call d_call v_call cdr3_aa
11 TRBJ2-3 NA TRBV7-9 ASSRVVADTQY
13 TRBJ2-7 TRBD2 TRBV6-6 ASSYRTSGDYEQY
13 TRBJ2-5 NA TRBV4-1 ASSQAPQGGETQY
13 TRBJ1-6 TRBD1 TRBV9 ASSTRTGDNSPLH
12 TRBJ2-7 NA TRBV2 ASSTAGAFSEQY
11 TRBJ1-2 NA TRBV7-9 ASSLDNSGGYT
13 TRBJ2-7 NA TRBV23-1 ASSPHQRLTYEQY
12 TRBJ2-7 TRBD1 TRBV19 ASRRDRGHYEQY
11 TRBJ1-1 NA TRBV14 ASSQDWLTEAF
12 TRBJ1-1 NA TRBV6-5 ASSPIGGNTEAF
11 TRBJ1-1 NA TRBV27 ASRWGLNTEAF
13 TRBJ2-1 TRBD2 TRBV4-1 ASSQMRGGRSEQF
13 TRBJ2-7 NA TRBV4-1 ASSLKRQGSYEQY
13 TRBJ2-7 TRBD1 TRBV5-1 ASRKPGTGYYEQY
15 TRBJ2-3 TRBD2 TRBV28 ASSLGSGGAKTDTQY
13 TRBJ2-5 NA TRBV7-9 ASSGFSISQETQY
15 TRBJ1-1 TRBD1 TRBV5-1 ASSFPGQGASNTEAF
13 TRBJ2-5 NA TRBV6-5 ATVIRDALGETQY
14 TRBJ2-2 TRBD1 TRBV4-1 ASSSPQGVGTGELF
15 TRBJ2-3 TRBD1 TRBV11-2 ASSLRQGVASTDTQY
11 TRBJ2-2 NA TRBV19 ASSPPAVGELF
10 TRBJ1-1 NA TRBV27 ASSTRGTEAF
15 TRBJ1-3 NA TRBV18 ASSLLGEGLYVNTIY
13 TRBJ2-7 TRBD2 TRBV5-1 ASRYTSGSSYEQY
14 TRBJ1-4 NA TRBV4-1 ASSQVSGETNEKLF
13 TRBJ2-7 TRBD2 TRBV6-5 ASSYGAGGTYEQY
12 TRBJ2-7 TRBD2 TRBV27 ASSSTSGGYEQY
15 TRBJ2-2 TRBD2 TRBV30 AEGTSGRSGPTGELF
12 TRBJ2-7 NA TRBV5-4 ASSLWQGTYEQY
11 TRBJ2-7 NA TRBV2 ASSDDQTYEQY
11 TRBJ2-7 NA TRBV5-1 ASSLVTGYEQY
14 TRBJ1-3 TRBD1 TRBV2 ASSLETGDSGNTIY
13 TRBJ2-7 NA TRBV4-1 ASSQGGLRSYEQY
14 TRBJ2-2 TRBD2 TRBV5-6 ASSLALAGGSGELF
11 TRBJ1-2 NA TRBV4-1 ASSQDLRGGYT
13 TRBJ2-7 TRBD1 TRBV28 ASSPFRGQVYEQY
11 TRBJ2-7 NA TRBV6-5 ASSRQDSYEQY
10 TRBJ1-1 NA TRBV6-6 AAIKGDTEAF
15 TRBJ2-5 TRBD1 TRBV11-2 ASSPLTKDRGRETQY
9 TRBJ2-5 NA TRBV4-2 ASSQPETQY
14 TRBJ2-7 TRBD2 TRBV2 ASSLGLAGDPYEQY
13 TRBJ2-7 TRBD1 TRBV6-1 ASSEGRTGAYEQY
12 TRBJ2-3 TRBD2 TRBV6-5 ASSLAGGTDTQY
13 TRBJ1-1 NA TRBV30 AWSVWIEGGTEAF
11 TRBJ2-7 TRBD1 TRBV9 ASSAGTGLEQY
12 TRBJ2-4 NA TRBV10-2 ASSEYGGENIQY
14 TRBJ2-1 NA TRBV7-3 ASSADRGGRYNEQF
14 TRBJ2-2 TRBD1 TRBV5-6 ASSWMTGGVTGELF